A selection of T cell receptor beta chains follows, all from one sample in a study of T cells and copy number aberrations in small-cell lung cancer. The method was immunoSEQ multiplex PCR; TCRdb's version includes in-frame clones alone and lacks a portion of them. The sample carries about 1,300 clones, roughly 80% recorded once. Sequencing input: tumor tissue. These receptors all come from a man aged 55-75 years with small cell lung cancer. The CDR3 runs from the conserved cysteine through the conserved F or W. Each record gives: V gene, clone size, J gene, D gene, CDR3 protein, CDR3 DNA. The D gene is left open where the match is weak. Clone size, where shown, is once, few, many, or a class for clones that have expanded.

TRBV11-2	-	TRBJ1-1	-	CASSLGRTEAFF	TGTGCCAGCAGCTTAGGGCGCACTGAAGCTTTCTTT
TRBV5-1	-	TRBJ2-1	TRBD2	CASSSGLAGGPYNEQFF	TGCGCCAGCAGCTCCGGACTAGCGGGAGGGCCATACAATGAGCAGTTCTTC
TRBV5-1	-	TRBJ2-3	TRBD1	CASRLGGTGVYTDTQYF	TGCGCCAGCAGATTGGGGGGGACAGGGGTCTACACAGATACGCAGTATTTT
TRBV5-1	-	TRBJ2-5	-	CASSTSWGGQETQYF	TGCGCCAGCAGCACCTCCTGGGGCGGCCAAGAGACCCAATACTTC
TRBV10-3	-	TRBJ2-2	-	CAISVDDGELFF	TGTGCCATCAGTGTTGATGACGGGGAGCTGTTTTTT
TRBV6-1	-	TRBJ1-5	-	CASSEQRAGQPQHF	TGTGCCAGCAGTGAACAAAGGGCAGGCCAGCCCCAGCATTTT
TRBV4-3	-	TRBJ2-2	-	CASSQDPGVNGANTGELFF	TGCGCCAGCAGCCAAGATCCAGGGGTCAATGGCGCGAACACCGGGGAGCTGTTTTTT
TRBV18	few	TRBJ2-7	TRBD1	CASSPRQGVYEQYF	TGTGCCAGCTCACCCAGACAGGGGGTCTACGAGCAGTACTTC
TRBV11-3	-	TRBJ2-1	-	CASAGTRNEQFF	TGTGCCAGCGCTGGTACGAGGAATGAGCAGTTCTTC
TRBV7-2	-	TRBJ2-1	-	CASSLVGGGNNYNEQFF	TGTGCCAGCAGCTTAGTGGGTGGCGGGAACAACTACAATGAGCAGTTCTTC
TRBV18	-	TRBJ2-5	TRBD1	CVSSPEGTAVEETQYF	TGTGTCAGCTCACCAGAGGGGACAGCCGTAGAGGAGACCCAGTACTTC
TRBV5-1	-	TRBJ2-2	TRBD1	CASSLLGQGAHTGELFF	TGCGCCAGCAGCTTGTTAGGTCAGGGGGCGCACACCGGGGAGCTGTTTTTT
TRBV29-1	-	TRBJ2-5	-	CSVEGLVRARIRETQYF	TGCAGCGTTGAAGGCCTAGTAAGGGCTCGTATTAGGGAGACCCAGTACTTC